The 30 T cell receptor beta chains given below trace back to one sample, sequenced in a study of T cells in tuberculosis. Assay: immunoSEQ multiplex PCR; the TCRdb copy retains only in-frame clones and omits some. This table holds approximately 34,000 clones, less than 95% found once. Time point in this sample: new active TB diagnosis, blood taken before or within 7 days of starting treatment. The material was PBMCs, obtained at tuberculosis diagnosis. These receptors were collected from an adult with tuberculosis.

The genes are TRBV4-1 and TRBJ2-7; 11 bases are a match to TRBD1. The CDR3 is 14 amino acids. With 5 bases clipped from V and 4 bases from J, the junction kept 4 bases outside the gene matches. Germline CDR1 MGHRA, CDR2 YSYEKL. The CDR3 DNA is TGCGCCAGCAGCTACGGACAGGGGGCTTACGAGCAGTACTTC. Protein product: CASSYGQGAYEQYF.

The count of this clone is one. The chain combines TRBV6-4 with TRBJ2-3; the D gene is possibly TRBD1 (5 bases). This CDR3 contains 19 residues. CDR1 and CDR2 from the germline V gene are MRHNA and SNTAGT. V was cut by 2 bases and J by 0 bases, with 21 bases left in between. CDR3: CASSDLPHGVRVSTDTQYF. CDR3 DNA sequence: TGTGCCAGCAGTGACCTGCCTCATGGAGTCAGGGTGAGCACAGATACGCAGTATTTT.

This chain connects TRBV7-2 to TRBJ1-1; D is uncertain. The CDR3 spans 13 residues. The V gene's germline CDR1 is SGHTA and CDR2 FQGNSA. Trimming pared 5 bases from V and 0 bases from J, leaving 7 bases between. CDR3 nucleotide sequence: TGTGCCAGCAGCGTGTCCATGAACACTGAAGCTTTCTTT. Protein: CASSVSMNTEAFF.

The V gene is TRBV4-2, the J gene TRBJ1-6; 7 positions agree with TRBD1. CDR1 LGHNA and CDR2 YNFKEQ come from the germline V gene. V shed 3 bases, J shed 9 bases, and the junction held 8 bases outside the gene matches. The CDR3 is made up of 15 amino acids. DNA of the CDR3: TGTGCCAGCAGCCATGAAGGACAGGCGGGTTCACCCCTCCACTTT. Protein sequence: CASSHEGQAGSPLHF.

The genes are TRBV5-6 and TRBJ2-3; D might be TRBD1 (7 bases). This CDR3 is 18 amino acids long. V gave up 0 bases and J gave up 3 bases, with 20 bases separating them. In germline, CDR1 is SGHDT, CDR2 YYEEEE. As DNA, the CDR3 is TGTGCCAGCAGCTTGGGAGATACAGCACAGGGGAGGACAGATACGCAGTATTTT. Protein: CASSLGDTAQGRTDTQYF.

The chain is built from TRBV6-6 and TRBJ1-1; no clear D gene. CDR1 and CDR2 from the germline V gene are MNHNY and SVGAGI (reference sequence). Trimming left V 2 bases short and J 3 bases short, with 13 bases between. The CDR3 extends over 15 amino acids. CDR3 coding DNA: TGTGCCAGCAGTTACCCCCAACGCGGGGACACTGAAGCTTTCTTT. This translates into CASSYPQRGDTEAFF.

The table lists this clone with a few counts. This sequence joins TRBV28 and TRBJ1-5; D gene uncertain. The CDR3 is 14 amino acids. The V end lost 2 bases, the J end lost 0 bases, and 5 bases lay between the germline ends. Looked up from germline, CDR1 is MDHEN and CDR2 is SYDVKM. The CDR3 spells CASSLLNSNQPQHF. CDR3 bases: TGTGCCAGCAGTTTACTTAATAGCAATCAGCCCCAGCATTTT.

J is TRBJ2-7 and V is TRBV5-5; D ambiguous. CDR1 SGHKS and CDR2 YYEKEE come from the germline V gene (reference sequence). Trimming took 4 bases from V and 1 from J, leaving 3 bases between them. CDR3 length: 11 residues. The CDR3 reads CASSPSYEQYF. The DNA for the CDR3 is TGTGCCAGCAGCCCGTCCTACGAGCAGTACTTC.

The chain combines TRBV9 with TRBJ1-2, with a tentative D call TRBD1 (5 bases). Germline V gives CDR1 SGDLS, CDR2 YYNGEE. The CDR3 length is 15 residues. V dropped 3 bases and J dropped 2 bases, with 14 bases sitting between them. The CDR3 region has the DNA TGTGCCAGCAGCGCCAGGGACGGAGGGAACTATGGCTACACCTTC. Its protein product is CASSARDGGNYGYTF.

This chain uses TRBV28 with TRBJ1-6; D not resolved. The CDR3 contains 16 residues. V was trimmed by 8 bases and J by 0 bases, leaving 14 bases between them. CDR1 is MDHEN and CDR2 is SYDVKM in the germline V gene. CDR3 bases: TGTGCCAGCGGACTTTCCGAAAGCTCCTATAATTCACCCCTCCACTTT. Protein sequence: CASGLSESSYNSPLHF.

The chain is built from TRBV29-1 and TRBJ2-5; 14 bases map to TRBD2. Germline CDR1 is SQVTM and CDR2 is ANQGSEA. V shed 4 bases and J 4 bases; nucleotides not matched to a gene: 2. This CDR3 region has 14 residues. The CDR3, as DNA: TGCAGCGTTGCGACTAGCGGGGGGGGAGAGACCCAGTACTTC. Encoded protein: CSVATSGGGETQYF.

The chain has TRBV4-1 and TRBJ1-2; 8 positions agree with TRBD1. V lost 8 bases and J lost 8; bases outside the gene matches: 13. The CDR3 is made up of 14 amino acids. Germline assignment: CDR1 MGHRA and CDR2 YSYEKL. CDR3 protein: CASHHSTGAGGYTF. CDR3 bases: TGCGCCAGCCATCACTCGACAGGGGCTGGGGGCTACACCTTC.

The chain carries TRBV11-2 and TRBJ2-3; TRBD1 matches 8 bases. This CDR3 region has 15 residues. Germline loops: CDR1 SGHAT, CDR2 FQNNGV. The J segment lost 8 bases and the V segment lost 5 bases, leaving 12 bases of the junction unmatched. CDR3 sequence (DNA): TGTGCCAGCAGCCACGGACAGGGCCCTCGAGTTACGCAGTATTTT. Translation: CASSHGQGPRVTQYF.

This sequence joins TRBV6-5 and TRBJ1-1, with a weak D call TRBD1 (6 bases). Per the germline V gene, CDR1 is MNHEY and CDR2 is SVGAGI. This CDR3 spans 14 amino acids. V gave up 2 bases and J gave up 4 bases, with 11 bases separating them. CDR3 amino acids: CASSYGGAGTEAFF. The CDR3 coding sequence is TGTGCCAGCAGTTACGGGGGGGCGGGCACTGAAGCTTTCTTT.

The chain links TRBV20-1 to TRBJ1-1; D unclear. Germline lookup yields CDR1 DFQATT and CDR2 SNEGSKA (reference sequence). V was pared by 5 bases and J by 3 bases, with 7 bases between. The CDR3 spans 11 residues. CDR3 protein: CSAPLHTEAFF. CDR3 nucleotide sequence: TGCAGTGCTCCGCTACACACTGAAGCTTTCTTT.

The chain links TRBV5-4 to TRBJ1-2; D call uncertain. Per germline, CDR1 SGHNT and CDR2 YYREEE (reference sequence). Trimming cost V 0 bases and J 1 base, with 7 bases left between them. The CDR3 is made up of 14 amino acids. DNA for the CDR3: TGTGCCAGCAGCTTGGCGGGGTATAACTATGGCTACACCTTC. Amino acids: CASSLAGYNYGYTF.

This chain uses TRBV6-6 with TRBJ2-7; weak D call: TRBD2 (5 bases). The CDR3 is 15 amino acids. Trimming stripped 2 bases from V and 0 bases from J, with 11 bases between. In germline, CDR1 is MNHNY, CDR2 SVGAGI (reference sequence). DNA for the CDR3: TGTGCCAGCAGTTACGTACTAGTTCTCTCCTACGAGCAGTACTTC. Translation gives CASSYVLVLSYEQYF.

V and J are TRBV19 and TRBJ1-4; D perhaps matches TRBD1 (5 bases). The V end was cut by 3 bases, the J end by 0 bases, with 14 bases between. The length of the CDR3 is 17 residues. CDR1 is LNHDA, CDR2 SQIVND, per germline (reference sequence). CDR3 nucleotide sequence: TGTGCCAGTAGTATCTCCTGGGGGGGAGCAACTAATGAAAAACTGTTTTTT. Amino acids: CASSISWGGATNEKLFF.

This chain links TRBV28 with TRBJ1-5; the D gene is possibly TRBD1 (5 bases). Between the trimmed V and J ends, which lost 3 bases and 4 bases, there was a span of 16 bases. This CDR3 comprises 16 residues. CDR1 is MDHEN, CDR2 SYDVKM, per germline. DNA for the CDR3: TGTGCCAGCAGTTTTGACCTCAGGGTAGGAAATCAGCCCCAGCATTTT. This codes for CASSFDLRVGNQPQHF.

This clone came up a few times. Written as DNA, the CDR3 is TGCGCCAGCAGCCAAGTACCCCAGACAGGAGTCTATGGCTACACCTTC. Protein product: CASSQVPQTGVYGYTF. V usage is TRBV4-3 and J usage is TRBJ1-2, with D possibly TRBD1 on 6 matching bases. There are 16 residues in the CDR3. From germline, CDR1 is LGHNA and CDR2 YSLEER. V was shortened by 1 base and J by 4 bases, with 16 bases between the two germline ends.

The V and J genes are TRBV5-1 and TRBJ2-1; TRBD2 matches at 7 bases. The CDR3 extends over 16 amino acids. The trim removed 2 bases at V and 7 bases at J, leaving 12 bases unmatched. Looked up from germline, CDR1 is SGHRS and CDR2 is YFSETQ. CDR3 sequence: CASSFPASGGLNEQFF. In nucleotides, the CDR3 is TGCGCCAGCAGCTTCCCAGCTAGCGGAGGCTTGAATGAGCAGTTCTTC.

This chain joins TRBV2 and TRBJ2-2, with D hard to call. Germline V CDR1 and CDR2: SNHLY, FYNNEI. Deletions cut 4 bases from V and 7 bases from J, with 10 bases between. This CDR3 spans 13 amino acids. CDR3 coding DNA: TGTGCCAGCAGTGTAGTAATACGCGGGGAGCTGTTTTTT. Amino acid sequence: CASSVVIRGELFF.

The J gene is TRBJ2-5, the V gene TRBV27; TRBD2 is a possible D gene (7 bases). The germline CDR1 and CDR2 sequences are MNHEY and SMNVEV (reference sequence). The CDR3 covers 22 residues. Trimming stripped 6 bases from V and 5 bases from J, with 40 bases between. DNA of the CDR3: TGTGCCAGCAGCCCCCGTTCCCCCTTCCCTCCTCGGGGGGCCGAGGGTTGGGAGACCCAGTACTTC. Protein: CASSPRSPFPPRGAEGWETQYF.

The CDR3 DNA reads as TGTGCCAGCAGTGAAGTAGGGGGGGGGCGCTACGGGAGGGACACTGAAGCTTTCTTT. Translated, it gives CASSEVGGGRYGRDTEAFF. The gene calls are TRBV6-1 and TRBJ1-1; D is perhaps TRBD1 (6 bases). Per germline, CDR1 MNHNS and CDR2 SASEGT. Between the trimmed V and J ends, which lost 1 base and 3 bases, there was a span of 24 bases. This CDR3 region has 19 residues.

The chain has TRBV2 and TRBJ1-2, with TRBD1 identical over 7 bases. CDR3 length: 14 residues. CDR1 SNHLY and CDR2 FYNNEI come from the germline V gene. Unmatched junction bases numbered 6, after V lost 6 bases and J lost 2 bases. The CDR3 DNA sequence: TGTGCCAGCAGGGCAGACAGGGTGAACTATGGCTACACCTTC. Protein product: CASRADRVNYGYTF.

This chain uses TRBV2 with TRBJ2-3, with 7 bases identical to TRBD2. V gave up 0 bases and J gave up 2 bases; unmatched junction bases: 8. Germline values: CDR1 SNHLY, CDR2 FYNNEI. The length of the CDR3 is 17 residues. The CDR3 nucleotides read TGTGCCAGCAGTGAAGCGCCACCTAGCGGATACACAGATACGCAGTATTTT. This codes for CASSEAPPSGYTDTQYF.

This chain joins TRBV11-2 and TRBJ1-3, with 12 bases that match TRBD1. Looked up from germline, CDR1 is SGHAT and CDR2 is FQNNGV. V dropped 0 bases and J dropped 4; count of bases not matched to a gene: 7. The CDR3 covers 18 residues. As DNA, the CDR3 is TGTGCCAGCAGCTTAGATTACGGGGACAGGGGGCGCGGAAACACCATATATTTT. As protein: CASSLDYGDRGRGNTIYF.

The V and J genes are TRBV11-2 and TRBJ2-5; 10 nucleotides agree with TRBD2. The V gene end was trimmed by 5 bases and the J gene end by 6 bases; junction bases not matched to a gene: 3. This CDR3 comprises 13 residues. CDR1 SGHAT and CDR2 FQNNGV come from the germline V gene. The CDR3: CASSLAGEKTQYF. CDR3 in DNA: TGTGCCAGCAGCCTAGCGGGGGAAAAGACCCAGTACTTC.

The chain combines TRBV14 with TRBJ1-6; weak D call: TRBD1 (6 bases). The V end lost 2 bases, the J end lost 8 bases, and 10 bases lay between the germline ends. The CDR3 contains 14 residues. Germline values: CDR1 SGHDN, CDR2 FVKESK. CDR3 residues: CASSQYHRDSPLHF. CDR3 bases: TGTGCCAGCAGCCAATACCACAGGGATTCACCCCTCCACTTT.

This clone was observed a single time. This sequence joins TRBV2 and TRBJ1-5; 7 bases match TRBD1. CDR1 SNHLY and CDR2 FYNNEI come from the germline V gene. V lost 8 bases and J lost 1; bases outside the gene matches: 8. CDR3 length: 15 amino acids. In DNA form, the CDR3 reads TGTGCCAGCGAGACGACAGGGACGAGCAATCAGCCCCAGCATTTT. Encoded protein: CASETTGTSNQPQHF.